This TCR beta chain emerged from a study of T cells in Graves' hyperthyroidism and ophthalmopathy. Study-level information: The blood sample was taken at first diagnosis, before treatment began. Findings and caveats of the study: Researchers report that a 13 V-J model separated ophthalmopathy from stable hyperthyroidism.

The study excluded patients with uncontrolled infection, other autoimmune disease, pregnancy or lactation. Using more than 8 ml of fresh peripheral blood, PBMCs were prepared. Using RNA transcripts as the source, TCR beta CDR3 regions were amplified. Primed by the HTBI set, a first-round RT-PCR was run on the TCR CDR3. TCRdb re-called the multiplex PCR reads through MiXCR, storing one row per CDR3 protein. The sample consists of 600,000 to 800,000 distinct CDR3 sequences, about a third of them appearing once. This clonotype was found a few times. The antigen is undetermined. Trimming cost V 2 bases and J 2 bases, with 16 bases left between them. Germline-derived CDR1 and CDR2 are MNHEY and SVGAGI. The CDR3 sequence is 18 residues long.

The sequencing input was blood. The gene calls are TRBV6-5 and TRBJ2-6, with TRBD1 as a possible D gene (6 bases). This clonotype was obtained from a woman in her thirties or forties with Graves' hyperthyroidism. The CDR3 sequence: CASSYRLVEGAGANVLTF. CDR3 bases: TGTGCCAGCAGTTACCGACTCGTAGAGGGGGCTGGGGCCAACGTCCTGACTTTC.